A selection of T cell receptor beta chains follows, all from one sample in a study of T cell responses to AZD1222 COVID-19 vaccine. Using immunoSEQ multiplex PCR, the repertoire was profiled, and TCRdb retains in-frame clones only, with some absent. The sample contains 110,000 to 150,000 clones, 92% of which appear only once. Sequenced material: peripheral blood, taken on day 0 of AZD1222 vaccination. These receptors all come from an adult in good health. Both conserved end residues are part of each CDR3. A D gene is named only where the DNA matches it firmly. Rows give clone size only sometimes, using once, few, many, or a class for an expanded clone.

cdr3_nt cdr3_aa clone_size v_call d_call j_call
TGCGCCAGCAGCTTGGCCGCGAACTACGAGCAGTACTTC CASSLAANYEQYF . TRBV5-1 . TRBJ2-7
TGTGCCAGCAGCTTGGCCGGTGGATCTCGCACAGATACGCAGTATTTT CASSLAGGSRTDTQYF . TRBV5-6 . TRBJ2-3
TGTGCCAGCAGCTTTGGGCTAGCGGGAGATGACGGTACGCAGTATTTT CASSFGLAGDDGTQYF . TRBV7-7 TRBD2 TRBJ2-3
TGTGCTAGTGGTTTGCCCACTAGCGGATCCTACGAGCAGTACTTC CASGLPTSGSYEQYF . TRBV12-5 TRBD2 TRBJ2-7
TGTGCCTGGAGTGGCTCGGCGGGAGACGGGGAGCTGTTTTTT CAWSGSAGDGELFF . TRBV30 TRBD2 TRBJ2-2
TGTGCCAGCAGTTACCCGTATCGCGGGCCAACCGGGGAGCTGTTTTTT CASSYPYRGPTGELFF . TRBV6-2/TRBV6-3 . TRBJ2-2
TGTGCCAGCCGCCCGCGATCCCCCGATGAAGCTTTCTTT CASRPRSPDEAFF . TRBV7-8 . TRBJ1-1
TGTGCCTGGAGGGTCGGACCTCGAACGGCTGAAGCTTTCTTT CAWRVGPRTAEAFF . TRBV30 . TRBJ1-1
TGTGCCAGCAGCTTAGCGGCAGGAGGATCCTACGAGCAGTACTTC CASSLAAGGSYEQYF . TRBV7-8 . TRBJ2-7
TGTGCCAGTAGTAAGAGTCGGACGGGGGTCGCGAACACCGGGGAGCTGTTTTTT CASSKSRTGVANTGELFF . TRBV19 . TRBJ2-2
TGTGCCAGCAGTGAAAGGGGGTTAGCTGGAAACACCATATATTTT CASSERGLAGNTIYF . TRBV2 . TRBJ1-3
TGTGCCAGCTTACTTGAGCTTAGGGGATGGGAGCCCCAGCATTTT CASLLELRGWEPQHF . TRBV6-5 . TRBJ1-5
TGTGCCAGCAGTTATGGGCAGTCAGGCAATCAGCCCCAGCATTTT CASSYGQSGNQPQHF . TRBV6-2/TRBV6-3 . TRBJ1-5
TGTGCCAGCAGTTACTCCCACGGACAGAAACTCTATGGCTACACCTTC CASSYSHGQKLYGYTF . TRBV6-6 . TRBJ1-2
TGTGCCTGGGAATCATCGAACACTGAAGCTTTCTTT CAWESSNTEAFF . TRBV30 . TRBJ1-1
TGCGCCAGCAGTGATATCCCCGGCGGCAATGAGCAGTTCTTC CASSDIPGGNEQFF . TRBV10-2 . TRBJ2-1
TGTGCCAGCACCAGACAGGGGTACTACGAGCAGTACTTC CASTRQGYYEQYF . TRBV3-1/TRBV3-2 TRBD1 TRBJ2-7
TGTGCCAGCAGCCAGGCAGAAGAGCAGTACTTC CASSQAEEQYF . TRBV3-1/TRBV3-2 . TRBJ2-7
TGTGCCAGTAGCGGGACAGGGGGTTGGTACGAGCAGTACTTC CASSGTGGWYEQYF few TRBV19 TRBD1 TRBJ2-7
TGCGCCAGCAGTGAGTCGGGGGGAGGAAACATTCAGTACTTC CASSESGGGNIQYF . TRBV10-2 . TRBJ2-4
TGTGCCAGCAGTCCCCGGGCGGGTTACACAGATACGCAGTATTTT CASSPRAGYTDTQYF . TRBV28 . TRBJ2-3
TGTGCCACCAGTGACCCGGGAGCGGAGAGGGGAAACATTCAGTACTTC CATSDPGAERGNIQYF . TRBV24-1 . TRBJ2-4
TGTGCCAGCAGCCCCCTATCTCCATCAGGGAGCACTAATGAAAAACTGTTTTTT CASSPLSPSGSTNEKLFF . TRBV3-1/TRBV3-2 . TRBJ1-4
TGTGCCAGCAGCTTAGTCGTTGGCAATCAGCCCCAGCATTTT CASSLVVGNQPQHF . TRBV7-8 . TRBJ1-5
TGCAGCGCTGACAGGGGGGTCGATACGCAGTATTTT CSADRGVDTQYF . TRBV29-1 TRBD1 TRBJ2-3
TGCGCCAGCAGCTTACTAGCGGGTTCCAGCTCCTACAATGAGCAGTTCTTC CASSLLAGSSSYNEQFF . TRBV5-1 TRBD2 TRBJ2-1
TGTGCCAGTAGTCCGTCCCCGAACACTGAAGCTTTCTTT CASSPSPNTEAFF . TRBV19 . TRBJ1-1
TGTGCCAGCAGCTTTAACGCTAACTATGGCTACACCTTC CASSFNANYGYTF . TRBV7-9 . TRBJ1-2
TGTGCCAGCAGTAGGACCCCCCGGGGTGAGCAGTTCTTC CASSRTPRGEQFF . TRBV6-2/TRBV6-3 . TRBJ2-1
TGTGCCAGCAGTTCCACCGGGACACCGCCACCCTACTCTGGAAACACCATATATTTT CASSSTGTPPPYSGNTIYF . TRBV27 . TRBJ1-3
TGTGCCAGCAGCTTGCAGGGCCACTCTGGAAACACCATATATTTT CASSLQGHSGNTIYF once TRBV7-3 . TRBJ1-3
TGTGCCAGTAGTGGTTGGACAGGGCACAATGAGCAGTTCTTC CASSGWTGHNEQFF . TRBV19 TRBD1 TRBJ2-1
TGTGCCAGCAGTCTTCAGGGTAGGAACACTGAAGCTTTCTTT CASSLQGRNTEAFF . TRBV28 . TRBJ1-1
TGTGCCAGCAATTCGGGAGGGTGGGCCTACGAGCAGTACTTC CASNSGGWAYEQYF . TRBV27 TRBD2 TRBJ2-7
TGTGCCAGTAGTCCCGGGACAGACTATGGCTACACCTTC CASSPGTDYGYTF . TRBV19 TRBD1 TRBJ1-2
TGTGCCAGCAGCTTGGGCGGACAGTACAATCAGCCCCAGCATTTT CASSLGGQYNQPQHF . TRBV5-4 . TRBJ1-5
TGTGCCAGCAGCCCGCTTGGGGGCCTAAAAGATACGCAGTATTTT CASSPLGGLKDTQYF . TRBV5-5 . TRBJ2-3
TGTGCCAGCAGCTTAGATAGTGGGGGCACTGAAGCTTTCTTT CASSLDSGGTEAFF . TRBV11-2 . TRBJ1-1
TGTGCCAGCAGTGCAGGGTCTTGGAGGGAGCAGTACTTC CASSAGSWREQYF . TRBV12-3/TRBV12-4 . TRBJ2-7
TGTGCCAGTAGTATAGATCCGGCGGGAGGTGAGCAGTTCTTC CASSIDPAGGEQFF . TRBV19 TRBD2 TRBJ2-1
TGCGCCAGCAGTGAGTCGTCCAGGGCCCCTGGCTACACCTTC CASSESSRAPGYTF . TRBV10-1 . TRBJ1-2
TGTGCCAGCAGTTTATTGGGGACTAGCGGGATGAACGCGCAGTATTTT CASSLLGTSGMNAQYF . TRBV27 TRBD2 TRBJ2-3